In this sample, the clone carrying this T cell receptor beta chain turned up a few times. Deletions cut 4 bases from V and 0 bases from J, with 6 bases between. CDR1 and CDR2 (germline): SEHNR, FQNEAQ (reference sequence). The CDR3 runs 13 residues. Donors counted as nominally healthy when sampled, yet unrecorded immune exposures were likely. This record comes from a study of cytomegalovirus exposure and HLA in healthy donors. PCR primers comprised 60 Vbeta and 13 Jbeta primers. TCRdb's table, derived via immunoSEQ multiplex PCR, lists solely in-frame clones and lacks some. The sample comprises around 120,000 clones, around 73% of which are singletons, and roughly 8.2% rests with the top ten.

The rearrangement joins TRBV7-9 to TRBJ1-2, with D perhaps matching TRBD1 (6 bases). The sequenced sample consisted of PBMCs. This clonotype originated in a woman aged 40 to 50 in good health and CMV-seropositive. CDR3 residues: CASSWTANYGYTF. The CDR3 region has the DNA TGTGCCAGCAGCTGGACAGCTAACTATGGCTACACCTTC. Based on the CDR3 plus reference TRBV7-9 and TRBJ1-2, the full variable domain is DTGVSQNPRHKITKRGQNVTFRCDPISEHNRLYWYRQTLGQGPEFLTYFQNEAQLEKSRLLSDRFSAERPKGSFSTLEIQRTEQGDSAMYLCASSWTANYGYTFGSGTRLTVV.